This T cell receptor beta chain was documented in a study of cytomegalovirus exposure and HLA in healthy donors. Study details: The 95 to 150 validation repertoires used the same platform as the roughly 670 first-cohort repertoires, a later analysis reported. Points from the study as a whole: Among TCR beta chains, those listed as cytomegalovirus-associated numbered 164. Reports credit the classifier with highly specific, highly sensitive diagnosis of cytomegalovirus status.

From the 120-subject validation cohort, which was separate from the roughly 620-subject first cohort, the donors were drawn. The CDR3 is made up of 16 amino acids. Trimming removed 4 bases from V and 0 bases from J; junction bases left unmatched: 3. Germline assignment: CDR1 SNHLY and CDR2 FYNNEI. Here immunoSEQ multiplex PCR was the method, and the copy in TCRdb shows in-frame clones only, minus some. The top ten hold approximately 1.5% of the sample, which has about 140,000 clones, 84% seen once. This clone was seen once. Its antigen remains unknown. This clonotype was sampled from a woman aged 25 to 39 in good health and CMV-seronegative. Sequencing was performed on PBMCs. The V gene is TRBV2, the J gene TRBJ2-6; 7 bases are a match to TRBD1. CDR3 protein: CASSVTGNSGANVLTF. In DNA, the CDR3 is TGTGCCAGCAGTGTGACAGGGAACTCTGGGGCCAACGTCCTGACTTTC.